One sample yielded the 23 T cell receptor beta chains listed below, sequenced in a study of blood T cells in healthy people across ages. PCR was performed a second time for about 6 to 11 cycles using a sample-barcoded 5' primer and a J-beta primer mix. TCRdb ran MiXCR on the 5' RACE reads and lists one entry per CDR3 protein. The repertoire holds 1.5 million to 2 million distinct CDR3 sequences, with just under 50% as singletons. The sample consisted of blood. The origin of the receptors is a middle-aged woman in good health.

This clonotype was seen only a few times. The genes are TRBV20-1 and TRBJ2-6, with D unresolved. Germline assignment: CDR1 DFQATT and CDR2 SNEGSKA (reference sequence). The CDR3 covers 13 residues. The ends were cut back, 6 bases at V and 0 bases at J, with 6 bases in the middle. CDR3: CSALDSGANVLTF. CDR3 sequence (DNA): TGCAGTGCCCTTGACTCTGGGGCCAACGTCCTGACTTTC.

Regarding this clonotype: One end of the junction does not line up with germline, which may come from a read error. For the CDR3, the DNA is TGTGCCTGCAGGCCCGGGACGGCCTACGAGCAGTACTTC. It translates to CACRPGTAYEQYF. The chain is built from TRBV12-3 or TRBV12-4 and TRBJ2-7, with D possibly being TRBD1 or TRBD2 (5 bases each). This CDR3 contains 13 residues.

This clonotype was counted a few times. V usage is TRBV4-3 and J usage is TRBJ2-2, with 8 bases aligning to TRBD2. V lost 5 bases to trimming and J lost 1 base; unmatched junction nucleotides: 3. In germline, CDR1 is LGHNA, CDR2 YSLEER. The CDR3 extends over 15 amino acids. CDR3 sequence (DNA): TGCGCCAGCAGCAAAGCGGGGGTGAACACCGGGGAGCTGTTTTTT. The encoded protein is CASSKAGVNTGELFF.

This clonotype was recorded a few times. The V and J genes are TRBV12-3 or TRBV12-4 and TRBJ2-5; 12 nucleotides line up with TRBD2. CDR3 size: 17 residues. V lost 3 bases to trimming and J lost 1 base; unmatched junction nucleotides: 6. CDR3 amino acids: CASSLRLAGDLQETQYF. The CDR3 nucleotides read TGTGCCAGCAGTTTGAGACTAGCGGGGGACCTCCAAGAGACCCAGTACTTC.

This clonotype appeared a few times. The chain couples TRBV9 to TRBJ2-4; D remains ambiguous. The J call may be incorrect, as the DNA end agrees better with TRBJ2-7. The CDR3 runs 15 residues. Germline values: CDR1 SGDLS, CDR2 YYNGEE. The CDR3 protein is CASSVGDSVLYEQYF. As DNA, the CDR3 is TGTGCCAGCAGCGTAGGGGATAGTGTCCTCTACGAGCAGTACTTC.

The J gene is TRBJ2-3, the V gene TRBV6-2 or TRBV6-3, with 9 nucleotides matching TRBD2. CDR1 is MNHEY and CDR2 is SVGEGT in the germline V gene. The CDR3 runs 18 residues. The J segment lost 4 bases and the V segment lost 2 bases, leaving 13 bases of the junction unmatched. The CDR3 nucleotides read TGTGCCAGCAGTTACATATTAGGCGGGGGGGCTCCCCCAGATACGCAGTATTTT. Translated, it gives CASSYILGGGAPPDTQYF.

CDR3 coding DNA: TGTGCCAGCAGCCAACAGCCAACTAGCGGGGGGGCCTGGACAGATACGCAGTATTTT. Protein: CASSQQPTSGGAWTDTQYF. This chain connects TRBV4-2 to TRBJ2-3, with 13 nucleotides matching TRBD2. Germline lookup yields CDR1 LGHNA and CDR2 YNFKEQ. Unmatched junction bases numbered 11, after V lost 2 bases and J lost 3 bases. The CDR3 loop spans 19 amino acids.

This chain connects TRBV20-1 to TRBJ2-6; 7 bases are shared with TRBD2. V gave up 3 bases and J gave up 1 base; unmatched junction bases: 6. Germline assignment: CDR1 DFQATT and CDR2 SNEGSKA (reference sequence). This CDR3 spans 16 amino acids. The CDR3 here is CSARGREVSGANVLTF. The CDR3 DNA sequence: TGCAGTGCTAGGGGACGGGAGGTTTCTGGGGCCAACGTCCTGACTTTC.

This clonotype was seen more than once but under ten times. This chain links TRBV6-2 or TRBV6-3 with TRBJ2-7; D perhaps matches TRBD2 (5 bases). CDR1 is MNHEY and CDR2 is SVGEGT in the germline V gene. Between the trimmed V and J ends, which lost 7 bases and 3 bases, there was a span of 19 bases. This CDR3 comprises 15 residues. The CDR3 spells CASISRDRGFYEQYF. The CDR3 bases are TGTGCCAGCATTTCCCGAGACCGAGGGTTCTACGAGCAGTACTTC.

The DNA of the CDR3 is TGTGCCACCAGTGACCAACAGGGGCAAGAGACCCAGTACTTC. Translation: CATSDQQGQETQYF. The genes are TRBV24-1 and TRBJ2-5; 7 bases fit TRBD1. This CDR3 comprises 14 residues. CDR1 and CDR2 (germline): KGHDR, SFDVKD. V trimming: 4 bases; J trimming: 2 bases; junction bases outside the gene matches: 3.

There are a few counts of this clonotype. In DNA, the CDR3 is TGTGCCAGCAGCTTAGCCGGTCGGGAGGAGACCCAGTACTTC. Protein product: CASSLAGREETQYF. The chain carries TRBV7-9 and TRBJ2-5; D is perhaps TRBD2 (6 bases). Per the germline V gene, CDR1 is SEHNR and CDR2 is FQNEAQ (reference sequence). Trimming took 0 bases from V and 5 from J, leaving 10 bases between them. This CDR3 spans 14 amino acids.

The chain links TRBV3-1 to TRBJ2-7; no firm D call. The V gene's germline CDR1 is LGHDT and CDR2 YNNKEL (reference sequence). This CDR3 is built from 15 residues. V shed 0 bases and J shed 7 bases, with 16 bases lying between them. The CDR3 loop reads CASSQDNLPYNEQYF. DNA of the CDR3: TGTGCCAGCAGCCAAGATAATCTGCCCTACAATGAGCAGTACTTC.

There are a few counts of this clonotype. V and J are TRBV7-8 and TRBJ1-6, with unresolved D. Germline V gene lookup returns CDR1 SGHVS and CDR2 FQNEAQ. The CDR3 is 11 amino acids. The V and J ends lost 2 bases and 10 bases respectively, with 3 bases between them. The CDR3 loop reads CASSLRSPLHF. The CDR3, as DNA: TGTGCCAGCAGCTTACGCTCACCCCTCCACTTT. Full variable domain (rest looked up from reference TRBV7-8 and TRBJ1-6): GAGVSQSPRYKVAKRGQDVALRCDPISGHVSLFWYQQALGQGPEFLTYFQNEAQLDKSGLPSDRFFAERPEGSVSTLKIQRTQQEDSAVYLCASSLRSPLHFGNGTRLTVT.

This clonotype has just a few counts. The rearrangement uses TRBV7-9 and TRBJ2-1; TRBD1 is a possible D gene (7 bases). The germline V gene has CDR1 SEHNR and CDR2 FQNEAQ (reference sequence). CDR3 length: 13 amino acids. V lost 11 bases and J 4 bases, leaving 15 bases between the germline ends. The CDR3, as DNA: TGTGCCCAAGAACCAGGGGGGTACAATGAGCAGTTCTTC. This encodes CAQEPGGYNEQFF.

For the CDR3, the DNA is TGTGCCAGCAGCCCGAGAGAGGGGGCGAAGAATGAGCAGTTCTTC. This gives the protein CASSPREGAKNEQFF. This chain joins TRBV4-2 and TRBJ2-1; 7 bases align to TRBD1. The CDR3 length is 15 residues. Looked up from germline, CDR1 is LGHNA and CDR2 is YNFKEQ. V lost 4 bases and J lost 7; bases outside the gene matches: 10.

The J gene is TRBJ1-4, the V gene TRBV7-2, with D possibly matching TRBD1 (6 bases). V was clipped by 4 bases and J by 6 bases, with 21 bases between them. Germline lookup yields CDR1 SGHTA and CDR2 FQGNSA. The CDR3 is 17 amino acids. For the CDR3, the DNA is TGTGCCAGCAGCTCCCCTCGACAGGACGAAGTAGATGAAAAACTGTTTTTT. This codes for CASSSPRQDEVDEKLFF.

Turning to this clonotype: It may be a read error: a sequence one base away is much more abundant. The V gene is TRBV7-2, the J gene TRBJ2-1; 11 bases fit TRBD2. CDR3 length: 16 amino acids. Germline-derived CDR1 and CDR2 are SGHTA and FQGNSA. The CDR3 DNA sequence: TGTGCCGGCAGCTTAGCGGGGGGGAGCTCCTACAATGAGCAGTTCTTC. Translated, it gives CAGSLAGGSSYNEQFF.

The DNA for the CDR3 is TGTGCCAGCAGTTACGTCGGGGGAACCAATCAGCCCCAGCATTTT. Protein: CASSYVGGTNQPQHF. The V gene is TRBV6-2 or TRBV6-3, the J gene TRBJ1-5; D may be TRBD1 (5 bases). V gave up 2 bases and J gave up 3 bases, with 11 bases separating them. Germline CDR1 and CDR2: MNHEY and SVGEGT. The CDR3 is 15 residues long.

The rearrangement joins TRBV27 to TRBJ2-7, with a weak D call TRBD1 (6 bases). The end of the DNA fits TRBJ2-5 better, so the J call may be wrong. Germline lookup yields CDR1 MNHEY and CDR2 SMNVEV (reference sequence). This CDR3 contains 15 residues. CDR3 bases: TGTGCCAGCAGTCTACAGGGTACGTCTGGAGAGACCCAGTACTTC. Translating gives CASSLQGTSGETQYF.

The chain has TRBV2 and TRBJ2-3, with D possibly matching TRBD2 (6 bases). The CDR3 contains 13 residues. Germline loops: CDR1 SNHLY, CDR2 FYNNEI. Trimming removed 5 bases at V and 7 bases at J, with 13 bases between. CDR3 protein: CASSPSREHTQYF. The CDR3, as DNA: TGTGCCAGCAGTCCGTCGCGGGAACATACGCAGTATTTT.

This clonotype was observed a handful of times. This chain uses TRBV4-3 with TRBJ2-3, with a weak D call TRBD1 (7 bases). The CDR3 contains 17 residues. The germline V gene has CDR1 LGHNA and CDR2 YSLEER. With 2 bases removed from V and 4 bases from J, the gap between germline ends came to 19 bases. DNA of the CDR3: TGCGCCAGCAGCCAACGCCAAGGCAGGGGGGTCGCAGATACGCAGTATTTT. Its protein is CASSQRQGRGVADTQYF.

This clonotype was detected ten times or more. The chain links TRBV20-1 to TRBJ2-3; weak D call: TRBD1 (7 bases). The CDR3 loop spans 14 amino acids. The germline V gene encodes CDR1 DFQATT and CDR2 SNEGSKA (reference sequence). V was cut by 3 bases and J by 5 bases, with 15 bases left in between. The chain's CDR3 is CSARPRGAGDTQYF. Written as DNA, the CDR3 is TGCAGTGCTAGGCCCAGGGGGGCAGGAGATACGCAGTATTTT.

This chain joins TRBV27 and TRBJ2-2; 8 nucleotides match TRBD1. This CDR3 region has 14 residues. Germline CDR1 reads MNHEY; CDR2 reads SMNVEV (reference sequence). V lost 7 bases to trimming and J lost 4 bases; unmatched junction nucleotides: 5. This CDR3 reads CASIGQGGTGELFF. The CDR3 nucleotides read TGTGCCAGCATCGGACAGGGTGGCACCGGGGAGCTGTTTTTT.